One T cell receptor beta chain is described in this entry. Its antigen is still unknown. The repertoire was sequenced with immunoSEQ multiplex PCR; TCRdb's copy has only in-frame clones and lacks some. Among some 180,000 clones listed, roughly 85% were seen once. Germline loops: CDR1 SNHLY, CDR2 FYNNEI. The CDR3 contains 13 residues. The V and J ends lost 1 base and 6 bases respectively, with 7 bases between them. This record belongs to a study of Ad26.COV2.S vaccination and SARS-CoV-2 variants. Broader study findings: Placebo recipients showed lower spike-specific TCR breadth than vaccinees. Overall T cell responses may have been underestimated by the analyses of TCR breadth and depth. Comparable non-spike TCR breadth was observed in vaccine and placebo recipients. Substantial response breadth was reportedly seen for spike-specific CD8+ and CD4+ T cells after vaccination.

Sequencing used peripheral blood, obtained after recovery from COVID-19. The rearrangement uses TRBV2 and TRBJ2-1; D gene unclear. This receptor was obtained from a human donor who had recovered from COVID-19. The CDR3 protein is CASSEGWVNEQFF. As DNA, the CDR3 is TGTGCCAGCAGTGAAGGGTGGGTCAATGAGCAGTTCTTC.